These T cell receptor beta chains were read from a single sample in a study of blood T cells in healthy people across ages. TCRdb processed the 5' RACE reads anew with MiXCR; each CDR3 protein has one entry. The table includes some 710,000 distinct CDR3 sequences, 35% to 50% detected once. The sequenced material came from blood. The receptors were sampled from an elderly man in good health. Each CDR3 is given without its conserved first and last residue. The order of the fields is V gene, J gene, CDR3 protein.

V gene: TRBV2; J gene: TRBJ2-2; CDR3 protein: AKTVLPGPTGELF
V gene: TRBV11-3; J gene: TRBJ1-1; CDR3 protein: ASSWTGPNTEAF
V gene: TRBV28; J gene: TRBJ2-1; CDR3 protein: ASSSSFVSYNEQF
V gene: TRBV3-1; J gene: .; CDR3 protein: ASSQDTTGHLSYNEQY
V gene: TRBV6-6; J gene: TRBJ2-5; CDR3 protein: ASSAGYQETQY
V gene: TRBV6-6; J gene: TRBJ2-6; CDR3 protein: ASSWPMRSGANVLT
V gene: TRBV7-9; J gene: TRBJ2-7; CDR3 protein: ASSPSLAGYEQY
V gene: TRBV25-1; J gene: TRBJ2-2; CDR3 protein: ASRGENTGELF
V gene: TRBV29-1; J gene: TRBJ2-1; CDR3 protein: SVRSGGASNEQF
V gene: TRBV20-1; J gene: TRBJ2-1; CDR3 protein: SAIITFTGDYDEQF
V gene: TRBV2; J gene: TRBJ2-7; CDR3 protein: ASSPGRTRAYEQY
V gene: TRBV6-4; J gene: TRBJ2-1; CDR3 protein: ASSDDTSGNYNEQF
V gene: TRBV30; J gene: TRBJ2-1; CDR3 protein: AWSVSSTSGSNEQF
V gene: TRBV11-2; J gene: TRBJ2-3; CDR3 protein: ASSPGQGPGTDTQY
V gene: TRBV2; J gene: TRBJ2-3; CDR3 protein: ASREGLAGNTQY
V gene: TRBV2; J gene: TRBJ2-1; CDR3 protein: ASSAVNSFDEQF
V gene: TRBV29-1; J gene: TRBJ2-7; CDR3 protein: SVFLAGGYEQY
V gene: TRBV10-1; J gene: TRBJ2-1; CDR3 protein: ASSNSGREQF
V gene: TRBV6-6; J gene: TRBJ1-2; CDR3 protein: ASRLQEPYGYT
V gene: TRBV10-3; J gene: TRBJ2-7; CDR3 protein: AISNRDGYEQY
V gene: TRBV3-1; J gene: TRBJ2-5; CDR3 protein: ASSQGTATSGSQETQY
V gene: TRBV14; J gene: TRBJ2-5; CDR3 protein: ASNSGQAYQETQY